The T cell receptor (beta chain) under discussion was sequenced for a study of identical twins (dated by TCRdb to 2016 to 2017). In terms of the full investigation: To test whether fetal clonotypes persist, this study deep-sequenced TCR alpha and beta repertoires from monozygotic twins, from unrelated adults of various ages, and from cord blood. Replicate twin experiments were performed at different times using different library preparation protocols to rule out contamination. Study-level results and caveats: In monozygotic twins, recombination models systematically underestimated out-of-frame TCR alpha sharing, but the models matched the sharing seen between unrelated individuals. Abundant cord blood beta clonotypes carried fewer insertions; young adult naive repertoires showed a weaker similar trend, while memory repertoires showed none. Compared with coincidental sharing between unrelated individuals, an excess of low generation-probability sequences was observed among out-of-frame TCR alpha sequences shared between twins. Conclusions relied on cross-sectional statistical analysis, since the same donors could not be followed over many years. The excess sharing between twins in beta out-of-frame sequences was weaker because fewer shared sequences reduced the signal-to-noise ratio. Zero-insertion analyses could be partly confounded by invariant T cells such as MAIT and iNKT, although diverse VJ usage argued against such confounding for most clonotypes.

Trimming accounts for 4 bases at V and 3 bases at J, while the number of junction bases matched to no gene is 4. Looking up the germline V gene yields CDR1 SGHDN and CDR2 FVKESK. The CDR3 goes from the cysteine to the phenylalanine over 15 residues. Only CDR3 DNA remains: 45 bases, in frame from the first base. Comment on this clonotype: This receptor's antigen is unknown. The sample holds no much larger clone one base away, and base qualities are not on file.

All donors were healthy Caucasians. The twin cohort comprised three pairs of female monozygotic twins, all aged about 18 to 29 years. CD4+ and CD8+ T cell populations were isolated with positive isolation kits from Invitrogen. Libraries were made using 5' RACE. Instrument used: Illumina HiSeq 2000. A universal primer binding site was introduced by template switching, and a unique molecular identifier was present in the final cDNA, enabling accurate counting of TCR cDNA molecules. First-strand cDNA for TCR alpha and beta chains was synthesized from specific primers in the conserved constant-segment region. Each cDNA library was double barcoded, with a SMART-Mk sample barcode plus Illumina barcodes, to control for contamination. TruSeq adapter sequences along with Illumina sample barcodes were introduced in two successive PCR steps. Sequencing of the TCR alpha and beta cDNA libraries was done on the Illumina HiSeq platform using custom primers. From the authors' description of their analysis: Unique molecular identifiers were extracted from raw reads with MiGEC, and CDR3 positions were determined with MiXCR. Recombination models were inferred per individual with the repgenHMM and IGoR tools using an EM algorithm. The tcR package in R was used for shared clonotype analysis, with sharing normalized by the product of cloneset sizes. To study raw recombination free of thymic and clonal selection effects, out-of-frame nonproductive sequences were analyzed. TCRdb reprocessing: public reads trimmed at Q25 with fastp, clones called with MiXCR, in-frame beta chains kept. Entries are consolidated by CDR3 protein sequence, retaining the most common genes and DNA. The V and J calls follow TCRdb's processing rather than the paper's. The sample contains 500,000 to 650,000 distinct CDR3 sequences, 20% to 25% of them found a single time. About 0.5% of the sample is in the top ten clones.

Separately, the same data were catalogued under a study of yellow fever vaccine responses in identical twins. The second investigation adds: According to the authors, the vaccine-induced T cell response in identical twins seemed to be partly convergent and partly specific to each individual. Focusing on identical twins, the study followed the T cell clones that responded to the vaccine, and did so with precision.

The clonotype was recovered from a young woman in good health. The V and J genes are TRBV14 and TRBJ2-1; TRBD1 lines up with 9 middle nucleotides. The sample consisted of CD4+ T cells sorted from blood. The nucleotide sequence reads TGTGCCAGCAGCCGACAGGGGGGCTTCTACAATGAGCAGTTCTTC. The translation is CASSRQGGFYNEQFF.